This section outlines one T cell receptor (beta chain) sequence together with its context. A read error may produce the germline difference seen at one junction end. This CDR3 comprises 15 residues. Germline CDR1 is SGHRS and CDR2 is YFSETQ. This sample is drawn from a study of blood T cells in healthy people across ages. Combining a sample-barcoded 5' primer with a J-beta primer mix, a second PCR ran for 7 to 11 cycles. TCRdb analysed the 5' RACE reads with MiXCR anew, one entry per CDR3 protein. The sample lists approximately 1.5 million distinct CDR3 sequences, about 35% occurring once. The chain recombines TRBV5-1 with TRBJ2-2; no definite D call. This sequence originates from a woman under 40 in good health. The sequenced material came from blood. CDR3 protein: CASSLGSANTRELFF. The CDR3 coding sequence is TGCGCCAGCAGCTTGGGGTCCGCGAACACCAGGGAGCTGTTTTTT.